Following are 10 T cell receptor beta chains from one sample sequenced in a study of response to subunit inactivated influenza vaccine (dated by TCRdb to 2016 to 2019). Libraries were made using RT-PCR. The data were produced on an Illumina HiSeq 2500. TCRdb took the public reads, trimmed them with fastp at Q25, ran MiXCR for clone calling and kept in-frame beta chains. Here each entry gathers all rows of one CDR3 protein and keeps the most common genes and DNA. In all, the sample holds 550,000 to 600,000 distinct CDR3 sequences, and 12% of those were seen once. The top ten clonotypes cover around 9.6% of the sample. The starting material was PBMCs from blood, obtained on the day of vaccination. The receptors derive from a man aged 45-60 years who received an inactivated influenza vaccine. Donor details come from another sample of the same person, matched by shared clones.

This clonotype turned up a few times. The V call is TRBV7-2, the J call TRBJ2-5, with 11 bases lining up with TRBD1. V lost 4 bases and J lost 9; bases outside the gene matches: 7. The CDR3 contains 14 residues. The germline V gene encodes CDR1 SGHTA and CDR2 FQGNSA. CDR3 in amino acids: CASSYVGTGGSQYF. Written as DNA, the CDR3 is TGTGCCAGCAGCTATGTCGGGACAGGGGGGTCCCAGTACTTC.

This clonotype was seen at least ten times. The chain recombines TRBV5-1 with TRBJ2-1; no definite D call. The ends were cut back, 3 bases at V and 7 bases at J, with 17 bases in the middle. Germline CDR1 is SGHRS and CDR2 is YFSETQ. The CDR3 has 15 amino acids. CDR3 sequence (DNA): TGCGCCAGCAGCTCCCAGCGTGGAGTATGGAATGAGCAGTTCTTC. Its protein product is CASSSQRGVWNEQFF.

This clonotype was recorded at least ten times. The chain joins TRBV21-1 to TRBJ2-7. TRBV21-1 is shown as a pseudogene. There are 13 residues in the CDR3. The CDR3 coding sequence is TGTGCCAGCAGCAAAGGACGGACCTACGAGCAGTACTTC. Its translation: CASSKGRTYEQYF.

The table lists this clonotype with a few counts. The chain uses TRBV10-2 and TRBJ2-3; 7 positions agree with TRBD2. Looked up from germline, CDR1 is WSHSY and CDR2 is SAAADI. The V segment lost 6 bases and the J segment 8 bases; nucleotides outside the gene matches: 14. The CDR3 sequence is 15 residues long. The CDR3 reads CASSPGLVRLGTQYF. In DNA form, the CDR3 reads TGCGCCAGCAGCCCCGGACTAGTGAGGTTAGGTACGCAGTATTTT.

CDR3 protein: CASSRSREDTQYF. The CDR3 coding sequence is TGCGCCAGCAGCCGAAGTAGAGAAGATACGCAGTATTTT. The J gene is TRBJ2-3, the V gene TRBV4-3; D ambiguous. V gave up 4 bases and J gave up 5 bases, with 10 bases separating them. Germline CDR1 is LGHNA and CDR2 is YSLEER. This CDR3 has 13 residues.

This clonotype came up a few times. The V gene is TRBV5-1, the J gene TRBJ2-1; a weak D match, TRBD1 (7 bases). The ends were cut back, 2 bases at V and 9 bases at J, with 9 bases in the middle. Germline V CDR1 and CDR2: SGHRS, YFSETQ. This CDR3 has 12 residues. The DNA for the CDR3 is TGCGCCAGCAGCTTCAGGGGGGCTGAGCAGTTCTTC. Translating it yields CASSFRGAEQFF. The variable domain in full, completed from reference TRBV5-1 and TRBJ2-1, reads KAGVTQTPRYLIKTRGQQVTLSCSPISGHRSVSWYQQTPGQGLQFLFEYFSETQRNKGNFPGRFSGRQFSNSRSEMNVSTLELGDSALYLCASSFRGAEQFFGPGTRLTVL.

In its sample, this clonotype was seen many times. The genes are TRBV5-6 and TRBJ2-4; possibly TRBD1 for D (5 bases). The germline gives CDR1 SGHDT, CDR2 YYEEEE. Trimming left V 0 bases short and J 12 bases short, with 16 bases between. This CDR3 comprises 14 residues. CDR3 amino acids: CASSLAGRVWDQYF. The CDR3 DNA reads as TGTGCCAGCAGCTTGGCCGGCAGGGTTTGGGATCAGTACTTC.

The CDR3 protein is CASSLMASGSSYEQYF. The CDR3 DNA sequence: TGTGCCAGCAGCTTAATGGCTAGCGGGAGCTCCTACGAGCAGTACTTC. V is TRBV7-2 and J is TRBJ2-7, with TRBD2 identical over 10 bases. The CDR3 is 16 amino acids. Germline V gives CDR1 SGHTA, CDR2 FQGNSA. Trimming removed 2 bases from V and 0 bases from J; junction bases left unmatched: 4. Looking up the rest from reference TRBV7-2 and TRBJ2-7 gives the full variable domain: GAGVSQSPSNKVTEKGKDVELRCDPISGHTALYWYRQSLGQGLEFLIYFQGNSAPDKSGLPSDRFSAERTGGSVSTLTIQRTQQEDSAVYLCASSLMASGSSYEQYFGPGTRLTVT.

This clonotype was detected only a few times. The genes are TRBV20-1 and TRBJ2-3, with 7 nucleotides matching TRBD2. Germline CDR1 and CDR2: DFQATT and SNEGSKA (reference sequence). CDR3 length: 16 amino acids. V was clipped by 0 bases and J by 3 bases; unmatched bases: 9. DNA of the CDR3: TGCAGTGCTAGAGATCCCTGGGAGGGCCAGACAGATACGCAGTATTTT. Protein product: CSARDPWEGQTDTQYF.

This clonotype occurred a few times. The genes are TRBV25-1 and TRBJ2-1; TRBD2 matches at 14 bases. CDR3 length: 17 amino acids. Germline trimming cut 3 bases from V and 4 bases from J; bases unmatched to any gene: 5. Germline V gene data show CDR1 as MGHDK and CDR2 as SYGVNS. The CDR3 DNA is TGTGCCAGCAGTGATTCGACTAGCGGGGGGGTTTACAATGAGCAGTTCTTC. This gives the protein CASSDSTSGGVYNEQFF. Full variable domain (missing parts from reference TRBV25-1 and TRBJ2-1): EADIYQTPRYLVIGTGKKITLECSQTMGHDKMYWYQQDPGMELHLIHYSYGVNSTEKGDLSSESTVSRIRTEHFPLTLESARPSHTSQYLCASSDSTSGGVYNEQFFGPGTRLTVL.